The clone carrying this T cell receptor beta chain came up a few times. The cDNA 3' end received a ligated oligonucleotide with a UMI. The first PCR ran roughly 4 cycles with an equimolar RC1.1 and RC1.2 beta primer mix. TCRdb independently ran MiXCR on the UMI-ligation and nested PCR reads; one entry per CDR3 protein. There are about 33,000 distinct CDR3 sequences in the sample; approximately 10% occur only once, and about 9.5% lies in the top ten. The data were obtained in a study of quantifying T cell responses using KT2 cells. Across the whole study: TCR alpha and beta constant-region primers primed reverse transcription of RNA.

Germline V lookup: CDR1 SGHRS, CDR2 YFSETQ. The CDR3 loop spans 12 amino acids. V was pared by 1 base and J by 7 bases, with 6 bases between. Known numbers of the T cell clone KT2 were added to PBMC. The origin of this receptor is a human donor. Sequenced input: PBMCs spiked with cells of the T cell clone KT2. This rearrangement joins TRBV5-1 to TRBJ2-1, with D uncertain. CDR3 sequence: CASSLQENEQFF. In DNA, the CDR3 is TGCGCCAGCAGCTTGCAGGAGAATGAGCAGTTCTTC.